These T cell receptor beta chains were read from a single sample in a study of blood T cell repertoires in COVID-19. Repertoires were generated with immunoSEQ multiplex PCR, while TCRdb's copy carries only in-frame clones and drops some. The sample holds about 40,000 clones, approximately 90% seen once. The sample comprised peripheral blood. The source is a man aged 45-65 years in a cohort sampled during active COVID-19. Each CDR3 is given with its conserved first and last residue. The D gene is left open where the match is weak. Clone size is stated in some rows and not others, as once, few, many or a class when expanded.

- | TRBJ2-5 | - | TRBV7-8 | TGTGCCAGCAGCCTGCTGGGGCTCCTGGGAGAGACCCAGTACTTC | CASSLLGLLGETQYF
- | TRBJ2-2 | TRBD2 | TRBV11-2 | TGTGCCAGCAGCTTCGGGGTAGCGGGGGGAACCGGGGAGCTGTTTTTT | CASSFGVAGGTGELFF
- | TRBJ2-7 | TRBD1 | TRBV7-6 | TGTGCCAGCAGCTCCGCGACAGGGGACTCCTACGAGCAGTACTTC | CASSSATGDSYEQYF
- | TRBJ1-6 | - | TRBV18 | TGTGCCAGCTCACCAAACAGGGATTCACCCCTCCACTTT | CASSPNRDSPLHF
few | TRBJ2-2 | TRBD2 | TRBV20-1 | TGCAGTGCTAGTGCCGGACTAGCGGAGATCACCGGGGAGCTGTTTTTT | CSASAGLAEITGELFF
- | TRBJ2-5 | - | TRBV4-1 | TGCGCCAGCAGCCAGAGGGGGGGCGTCGAAGAGACCCAGTACTTC | CASSQRGGVEETQYF
- | TRBJ2-3 | TRBD1 | TRBV10-2 | TGCGCCAGCAGTGAGTGGGAGACCCGCGGGACAGGGATAGATACGCAGTATTTT | CASSEWETRGTGIDTQYF
few | TRBJ1-2 | - | TRBV12-3/TRBV12-4 | TGTGCCAGCAGACATAACTATGGCTACACCTTC | CASRHNYGYTF
- | TRBJ2-7 | - | TRBV30 | TGTGCCTGGAGTCTCGGGGGTCTCGCCTACGAGCAGTACTTC | CAWSLGGLAYEQYF
few | TRBJ1-5 | - | TRBV4-1 | TGCGCCAGCAGCCAAGATGGGCCTCCCCCCAATCAGCCCCAGCATTTT | CASSQDGPPPNQPQHF
- | TRBJ1-4 | - | TRBV19 | TGTGCCAGTACGACAGACCTTAATGAAAAACTGTTTTTT | CASTTDLNEKLFF
- | TRBJ1-2 | - | TRBV27 | TGTGCCAGCAGTTCACCACTACAGGGTAACTATGGCTACACCTTC | CASSSPLQGNYGYTF
- | TRBJ1-2 | - | TRBV9 | TGTGCCAGCAGCGTAGCCGGGGTTAACTATGGCTACACCTTC | CASSVAGVNYGYTF
- | TRBJ2-1 | TRBD2 | TRBV7-2 | TGTGCCAGCAGGCGACTAGCGGGGGGGGCAGGGCAGTTCTTC | CASRRLAGGAGQFF
- | TRBJ2-5 | TRBD2 | TRBV11-2 | TGTGCCAGCAGCTCGAGACTAGCTCACTACTCAGAGACCCAGTACTTC | CASSSRLAHYSETQYF
- | TRBJ2-1 | TRBD1 | TRBV9 | TGTGCCAGCGGGGGGCGGGACAGGCCTCACAATGAGCAGTTCTTC | CASGGRDRPHNEQFF
- | TRBJ2-3 | TRBD1 | TRBV15 | TGTGCCACCCTAGTCAGGACAGGGGACAGCATGAGCGCAGATACGCAGTATTTT | CATLVRTGDSMSADTQYF
few | TRBJ2-3 | - | TRBV7-6 | TGTGCCAGCAGCTTAGGTGAGGCTAGCACAGATACGCAGTATTTT | CASSLGEASTDTQYF
- | TRBJ2-2 | - | TRBV9 | TGTGCCAGCAGCGTAGGAGGGGGGGCTTTAAACACCGGGGAGCTGTTTTTT | CASSVGGGALNTGELFF
- | TRBJ1-1 | - | TRBV11-3 | TGTGCCAGCAGCTTTTTCAGGGATTCGGGTGAAGCTTTCTTT | CASSFFRDSGEAFF
- | TRBJ1-2 | - | TRBV6-5 | TGTGCCAGCAGTTACGGACAGCTCCCTAACTATGGCTACACCTTC | CASSYGQLPNYGYTF
- | TRBJ2-7 | - | TRBV25-1 | TGTGCCAGCAGTTTCTCACGTGGGAGCTCCTACGAGCAGTACTTC | CASSFSRGSSYEQYF
- | TRBJ2-3 | TRBD1 | TRBV4-1 | TGCGCCAGCAGCCTTCAGACAGGGGGCGCCACAGATACGCAGTATTTT | CASSLQTGGATDTQYF
- | TRBJ2-1 | TRBD1 | TRBV6-7 | TGTGCCAGCAGCGTTAACAGGGGCATTGCCTACAATGAGCAGTTCTTC | CASSVNRGIAYNEQFF
- | TRBJ1-1 | - | TRBV5-1 | TGCGCCAGCAGCTTCAGGGATACCACTGAAGCTTTCTTT | CASSFRDTTEAFF
- | TRBJ2-3 | TRBD1 | TRBV7-2 | TGTGCCAGCAGCGCAACGGGACAGGGTCTCGTAACAGATACGCAGTATTTT | CASSATGQGLVTDTQYF
- | TRBJ2-1 | - | TRBV27 | TGTGCCAGCAGTTTATGGGCAGGGTTCTACAATGAGCAGTTCTTC | CASSLWAGFYNEQFF
- | TRBJ2-1 | - | TRBV27 | TGTGCCAGCAGTACCCAACAGGGAAGGCTCCCATACAATGAGCAGTTCTTC | CASSTQQGRLPYNEQFF
- | TRBJ1-6 | - | TRBV15 | TGTGCCACCAGCAGAGACCATGATTCACCCCTCCACTTT | CATSRDHDSPLHF
once | TRBJ1-1 | - | TRBV9 | TGTGCCAGCAGCGTTTGGGGCCAAGGGTCTGAAGCTTTCTTT | CASSVWGQGSEAFF
- | TRBJ2-7 | - | TRBV6-5 | TGTGCCAGCAGTTACTCGAGTTCGAGGCTCTACGAGCAGTACTTC | CASSYSSSRLYEQYF
- | TRBJ2-5 | - | TRBV28 | TGTGCCAGCAGTTTACAGGGGCAAGAGACCCAGTACTTC | CASSLQGQETQYF
- | TRBJ1-1 | TRBD1 | TRBV27 | TGTGCCAGCAGTTTTCCCGGGCGAGGAACAGGGGACACTGAAGCTTTCTTT | CASSFPGRGTGDTEAFF
- | TRBJ2-1 | TRBD2 | TRBV10-3 | TGTGCCATCAGTCTAGCGGGGGGTGTCTACAATGAGCAGTTCTTC | CAISLAGGVYNEQFF
- | TRBJ1-2 | - | TRBV19 | TGTGCCAGTAGTATGGGGGCAGGGGCGAATGGCTACACCTTC | CASSMGAGANGYTF
- | TRBJ2-7 | - | TRBV11-3 | TGTGCCAGCAGCCCAAGCCGGACAGATTCCTACGAGCAGTACTTC | CASSPSRTDSYEQYF
once | TRBJ1-5 | - | TRBV9 | TGTGCCAGCAGCGTAGAGGGGTTAAGCAATCAGCCCCAGCATTTT | CASSVEGLSNQPQHF
- | TRBJ2-1 | - | TRBV14 | TGTGCCAGCAGCCAAGACGGACTACCCTACAATGAGCAGTTCTTC | CASSQDGLPYNEQFF
- | TRBJ2-1 | TRBD2 | TRBV5-6 | TGTGCCAGCGGGATAGCGGGGGGGCATCGGGACAATGAGCAGTTCTTC | CASGIAGGHRDNEQFF
- | TRBJ2-1 | - | TRBV27 | TGTGCCAGCAGTCCCTCCGGCAAAGGGGTGAGCAATGAGCAGTTCTTC | CASSPSGKGVSNEQFF
- | TRBJ1-1 | - | TRBV18 | TGTGCCAGCTCACCCCGGGACACGGACACTGAAGCTTTCTTT | CASSPRDTDTEAFF
- | TRBJ2-7 | TRBD2 | TRBV4-1 | TGCGCCAGCAGCGGGACTAGCGGGGGGGCCTACGAGCAGTACTTC | CASSGTSGGAYEQYF
- | TRBJ2-5 | TRBD2 | TRBV19 | TGTGCCAGTACGGGACTAGCGGGAGGGAGGGTAGAGACCCAGTACTTC | CASTGLAGGRVETQYF
once | TRBJ1-5 | - | TRBV29-1 | TGCAGCGTTGTGTGGGAAACGGGACAGCCCCAGCATTTT | CSVVWETGQPQHF
- | TRBJ2-5 | - | TRBV3-1/TRBV3-2 | TGTGCCAGCAGCCAAGATCCCCTAGCGACCGAGACCCAGTACTTC | CASSQDPLATETQYF
- | TRBJ1-6 | - | TRBV6-5 | TGTGCCAGCAGCTACGGGGCGTCCTATAATTCACCCCTCCACTTT | CASSYGASYNSPLHF
- | TRBJ2-1 | - | TRBV24-1 | TGTGCCACCAGTGATTCTTGGAGCTCCTACAATGAGCAGTTCTTC | CATSDSWSSYNEQFF
- | TRBJ2-2 | TRBD1 | TRBV5-5 | TGTGCCAGCAGCAATCCCGGAACAGGGGGCACCGGGGAGCTGTTTTTT | CASSNPGTGGTGELFF